The rows below give T cell receptor beta chains drawn from one sample of a study of control samples from healthy donors and cancer patients. The repertoire was sequenced with immunoSEQ multiplex PCR; TCRdb's copy has only in-frame clones and lacks some. Of under 200,000 clones in the sample, about 94% were seen once. Sequenced input: blood. The receptors here all came from a woman aged 40 to 50 in good health. CDR3s include the opening cysteine and the closing phenylalanine or tryptophan. The D gene is left open where the match is weak. Size is stated for part of the rows, as once, few or many counts, or as a class when the clone is expanded.

d_gene	len	v_gene	abundance	j_gene	CDR3nt	CDR3aa
NA	12	TRBV10-2	NA	TRBJ1-4	TGCGCCAGCAGTGAGTTGGGTGAAAAACTGTTTTTT	CASSELGEKLFF
NA	13	TRBV29-1	NA	TRBJ1-3	TGCAGCGTTCAATCCCCATTTGGAAACACCATATATTTT	CSVQSPFGNTIYF
NA	14	TRBV19	NA	TRBJ1-2	TGTGCCAGTAGTAGGGACGGTACAAACTATGGCTACACCTTC	CASSRDGTNYGYTF
NA	13	TRBV7-9	NA	TRBJ2-1	TGTGCCAGCAGCACACAAGGAGAGAAGGAGCAGTTCTTC	CASSTQGEKEQFF
NA	15	TRBV19	NA	TRBJ1-5	TGTGCCAGTAGTATGAAAGGGAGAGTTGTTCAGCCCCAGCATTTT	CASSMKGRVVQPQHF
NA	12	TRBV19	NA	TRBJ1-4	TGTGCCAGTAGCACGCAACGAGAAAAACTGTTTTTT	CASSTQREKLFF
NA	14	TRBV30	NA	TRBJ1-3	TGTGCCTGGAGTGTCAGGGGCTCTGGAAACACCATATATTTT	CAWSVRGSGNTIYF
NA	15	TRBV4-1	NA	TRBJ2-5	TGCGCCAGCAGCCAATTTCAGGTCGTCCAAGAGACCCAGTACTTC	CASSQFQVVQETQYF
NA	15	TRBV4-3	NA	TRBJ1-2	TGCGCCAGCAGCCAAGTGAGGGGCAGAAACTATGGCTACACCTTC	CASSQVRGRNYGYTF
TRBD2	17	TRBV18	once	TRBJ2-5	TGTGCCAGCTCACCCCGGCGGACTAGCGGAGTTCAAGAGACCCAGTACTTC	CASSPRRTSGVQETQYF
NA	12	TRBV19	once	TRBJ2-7	TGTGCCAGTGGACAGCATTTCTACGAGCAGTACTTC	CASGQHFYEQYF
NA	16	TRBV2	once	TRBJ1-1	TGTGCCAGCAGTGAAGTGGGCGGGGTTCTTTACACTGAAGCTTTCTTT	CASSEVGGVLYTEAFF
NA	11	TRBV4-3	NA	TRBJ2-1	TGCGCCAGCAGCCAGATGGGTGAGCAGTTCTTC	CASSQMGEQFF
NA	15	TRBV6-1	once	TRBJ1-2	TGTGCCAGCAGTGACGAGATTACAGGGCTCTATGGCTACACCTTC	CASSDEITGLYGYTF
NA	14	TRBV4-3	NA	TRBJ1-1	TGCGCCAGCAGCCAGAGGACAGTTGGTACTGAAGCTTTCTTT	CASSQRTVGTEAFF
NA	15	TRBV11-1	NA	TRBJ2-5	TGTGCCAGCAGCGGCCGGGACCCCGGAGGGGAGACCCAGTACTTC	CASSGRDPGGETQYF
NA	12	TRBV12-3/TRBV12-4	NA	TRBJ1-3	TGTGCCAGCAGTTTATTCAGAAACACCATATATTTT	CASSLFRNTIYF
TRBD1	15	TRBV7-6	NA	TRBJ1-5	TGTGCCAGCAGCGCGAGGACAGGGGGTTATCAGCCCCAGCATTTT	CASSARTGGYQPQHF
NA	17	TRBV4-2	NA	TRBJ1-2	TGTGCCAGCAGCCAAGCGGCAGGGAGGAGGAGCAACTATGGCTACACCTTC	CASSQAAGRRSNYGYTF
TRBD1	14	TRBV10-3	NA	TRBJ1-1	TGTGCCATCAGCCGGCCAGGGGGCGGTACTGAAGCTTTCTTT	CAISRPGGGTEAFF